This TCR delta chain was found in a study of fetal and pediatric gammadelta thymocytes (dated 2022 in TCRdb). Regarding the research as a whole: The bulk gammadelta thymocyte repertoires, which combined previously published data with newly generated, unpublished data, were used to reinforce a single-cell study of gammadelta thymocyte development. A total of around 10 subjects, comprising 3 fetal thymus donors and 7 pediatric thymus donors, were covered by the bulk gammadelta thymocyte repertoire set. The bulk gammadelta thymocyte repertoires combined unpublished data with previously published data (refs 27,28). To increase subject numbers and strengthen the CDR3 publicity analysis, bulk TCR repertoire data were added.

The instrument was an Illumina MiSeq. The original pipeline was this. For publicity analysis, the Vgamma9Vdelta2 and nonVgamma9Vdelta2 bulk CDR3 files of each subject were merged into one combined repertoire per subject. Using base R and dplyr, each CDR3 amino acid sequence was checked across 9 single-cell datasets and roughly eleven bulk repertoires to give a publicity score ranging from 0 to 19. In TCRdb, clones were called once more from the public reads by CATT, and rows of identical DNA were later combined. What appears here as the V and J calls and clone size reflects TCRdb's work, not the paper's. Across this sample there are about 1,400 delta-chain clones, with roughly 9% seen only once. The top ten hold around an eighth of the sample. In Singapore, elective pregnancy terminations performed for socio-psychological reasons at roughly 14 to 22 weeks estimated gestational age were the source of the fetal thymuses. All fetuses were judged to be structurally normal by ultrasound prior to termination and by gross morphological examination after termination. For staining, thymocytes received Zombie NIR viability dye along with antibodies against CD3 (UCHT1), TCRgammadelta (11F2), TCRVgamma9 (IMMU360) and TCRVdelta2 (IMMU389). Bulk TRD and TRG CDR3 repertoires were produced separately from sorted Vgamma9Vdelta2 and nonVgamma9Vdelta2 gammadelta thymocytes taken from human fetal and pediatric thymuses. Thymic cell suspensions were prepared from fetal and post-natal thymuses as described previously. NonVgamma9Vdelta2 thymocytes were sorted as CD3+ gammadeltaTCR+ cells lacking the Vgamma9+Vdelta2+ phenotype. Cell sorting was done on a FACS Aria III cell sorter (BD Biosciences).

CDR1 and CDR2 are read off the germline V gene as NSMFDY and ISSIKDK. Unmatched junction bases come to 2, with V trimmed by 0 bases and J by 0 bases. The CDR3 contains 14 residues, cysteine and phenylalanine counted. The CDR3 DNA has 42 bases and is translated from base 1. The study at large found these results: Compared with post-natal repertoires, fetal gammadelta thymocyte repertoires were previously reported to be enriched for TRDV2, TRGV8 and TRGV9 usage, low N additions and public CDR3s.

About this clone itself: No cognate antigen has been identified for it. No much larger clone exists at a distance of one base, and base qualities are not known. Other DNA sequences within the sample encode an identical CDR3.

This chain is built from TRAV29/DV5 and TRDJ1, and 7 bases in between align with TRDD3. The sequenced material came from non-Vgamma9Vdelta2 gamma-delta T cells from the thymus. The intended sense of this specimen's cell subset or site label: CD3+gammadeltaTCR+ thymocytes not co-expressing Vgamma9 and Vdelta2. This TCR came from a human fetus. Here the CDR3 is given as CAASAGGYTDKLIF. The DNA reads as follows: TGTGCAGCAAGCGCGGGGGGATACACCGATAAACTCATCTTT. Joined to the reference TRAV29/DV5 and TRDJ1 proteins, this CDR3 gives the full variable domain: DQQVKQNSPSLSVQEGRISILNCDYTNSMFDYFLWYKKYPAEGPTFLISISSIKDKNEDGRFTVFLNKSAKHLSLHIVPSQPGDSAVYFCAASAGGYTDKLIFGKGTRVTVEP.